The clone carrying this T cell receptor beta chain was seen only a few times. A single record per CDR3 protein comes from TCRdb applying MiXCR to the 5' RACE reads. Of 500,000 to 550,000 distinct CDR3 sequences listed, about a fifth are singletons. The V and J ends lost 4 bases and 3 bases respectively, with 15 bases between them. The CDR3 runs 15 residues. Germline assignment: CDR1 SNHLY and CDR2 FYNNEI. These data belong to a study of T-cell memory formation after mild COVID-19. The chain employs TRBV2 and TRBJ2-5; D remains unclear. The specimen sequenced was PBMCs or a T cell subset sorted from them (not recorded which). The sequence was obtained from an adult woman who had mild COVID-19 (a few samples of this study predate the infection). Cell type and time point are not known. The CDR3 is CASSGPGRREETQYF. As DNA, the CDR3 is TGTGCCAGCAGTGGTCCGGGCCGAAGGGAAGAGACCCAGTACTTC.